This T cell receptor beta chain appears in the sequencing data of a study of blood T cell repertoires in COVID-19. Study summary: Specimens from acute and convalescent COVID-19 originated in the United States, Italy and Spain. Sources were T cells, B-cell-depleted T cells, or PBMCs; the material itself was cDNA or gDNA.

Trimming removed 7 bases from V and 10 bases from J, with 11 bases in between. The CDR3 is made up of 10 amino acids. Looked up from germline, CDR1 is SGHTS and CDR2 is YDEGEE. This clone has only one observation. Study processing details: Amplification with reference gene primers provided the estimates of nucleated cell counts. Here immunoSEQ multiplex PCR was the method, and the copy in TCRdb shows in-frame clones only, minus some. Clone size and the V and J calls come from that table; the DNA yielded D and trimming. The profile shows roughly 160,000 clones, 84% of them singletons. Source material: peripheral blood. The chain recombines TRBV5-8 with TRBJ2-5; D perhaps matches TRBD2 (6 bases). The clonotype originates from a man younger than 35 with active or convalescent COVID-19. CDR3 coding DNA: TGTGCCAGCCTGGGGGGTAACCAGTACTTC. It translates to CASLGGNQYF. The full variable domain, completed using reference TRBV5-8 and TRBJ2-5, is EAGVTQSPTHLIKTRGQQATLRCSPISGHTSVYWYQQALGLGLQFLLWYDEGEERNRGNFPPRFSGRQFPNYSSELNVNALELEDSALYLCASLGGNQYFGPGTRLLVL.